The 23 T cell receptor beta chains listed next were all sequenced from one sample in a study of vaccination effects on CD4 cells after COVID-19. Viral peptide pools were used in the ViraFEST assay to expand antigen-specific CD4+ T cells, and sequencing came afterward. CD4+ T cell isolation took place after 10 days of culture. The participants, recipients of two vaccine doses, got either BNT162b2 or mRNA-1273. Clones were sequenced by immunoSEQ multiplex PCR, and TCRdb holds only the in-frame ones, with some missing. This repertoire shows under 80,000 clones, roughly 76% found once; its top ten account for more than 0.85%. Their antigens are not known. Sequencing was performed on CD4+ T cells from PBMCs cultured with HCoV-OC43 spike peptides, taken after COVID-19 vaccination. The subset denotes: HCoV-OC43 spike overlapping peptide pool stimulation. These receptors were collected from a human donor who received a COVID-19 vaccine.

V is TRBV6-1 and J is TRBJ1-6; 9 bases are shared with TRBD1. CDR1 and CDR2 from the germline V gene are MNHNS and SASEGT. V lost 3 bases and J lost 9; bases outside the gene matches: 18. The length of the CDR3 is 19 residues. For the CDR3, the DNA is TGTGCCAGCAGTGAGTTCGGGACAGGGTTTAATAGTGTTGGTTCACCCCTCCACTTT. This gives the protein CASSEFGTGFNSVGSPLHF.

This clone was picked up a small number of times. The V call is TRBV10-1, the J call TRBJ2-3, with TRBD2 identical over 7 bases. The V gene's germline CDR1 is WNHNN and CDR2 SYGVQD (reference sequence). This CDR3 region has 16 residues. The ends lost 2 bases at V and 2 bases at J; junction bases unmatched: 7. CDR3 in DNA: TGCGCCAGCAGTGAGGGCGGCGGGGGATACACAGATACGCAGTATTTT. This sequence encodes CASSEGGGGYTDTQYF.

V is TRBV4-3 and J is TRBJ1-1; 8 nucleotides align to TRBD1. J gave up 5 bases and V 1 base, and 6 bases lay outside the gene matches. Germline CDR1 LGHNA, CDR2 YSLEER. The CDR3 has 15 residues. DNA for the CDR3: TGCGCCAGCAGCCAAGCCACAGGGGGAGGAACTGAAGCTTTCTTT. It translates to CASSQATGGGTEAFF.

The chain links TRBV7-8 to TRBJ1-4; tentative D call: TRBD1 (5 bases). The germline V gene encodes CDR1 SGHVS and CDR2 FQNEAQ. The CDR3 extends over 16 amino acids. Deletions cut 0 bases from V and 4 bases from J, with 12 bases between. CDR3: CASSLAQTAFNEKLFF. Here the CDR3 DNA reads TGTGCCAGCAGCTTAGCCCAGACAGCCTTTAATGAAAAACTGTTTTTT.

This clone was observed a few times. The chain combines TRBV7-9 with TRBJ2-2; D assignment may be TRBD1 or TRBD2 (7 bases each). With 5 bases removed from V and 6 bases from J, the gap between germline ends came to 19 bases. CDR1 and CDR2 from the germline V gene are SEHNR and FQNEAQ (reference sequence). The CDR3 extends over 16 amino acids. The CDR3 protein is CASSTRDREGAGELFF. CDR3 coding DNA: TGTGCCAGCAGCACCCGAGACAGGGAGGGAGCCGGGGAGCTGTTTTTT.

This clone appeared a single time. This chain joins TRBV5-1 and TRBJ2-5; D gene unclear. Per germline, CDR1 SGHRS and CDR2 YFSETQ. V was pared by 0 bases and J by 2 bases, with 11 bases between. The CDR3 spans 15 residues. CDR3 amino acids: CASSLVAGTQETQYF. The CDR3 DNA sequence: TGCGCCAGCAGCTTGGTGGCAGGAACGCAAGAGACCCAGTACTTC.

The chain links TRBV5-1 to TRBJ1-3, with D perhaps matching TRBD1 (5 bases). The length of the CDR3 is 14 residues. Germline V gives CDR1 SGHRS, CDR2 YFSETQ. The V and J ends lost 3 bases and 3 bases respectively, with 10 bases between them. The CDR3: CASSYDRNGNTIYF. Written as DNA, the CDR3 is TGCGCCAGCAGCTATGACAGAAATGGAAACACCATATATTTT.

The chain has TRBV11-1 and TRBJ1-1; 10 bases match TRBD1. J was trimmed by 12 bases and V by 1 base; bases with no gene match: 8. This CDR3 is built from 14 residues. The germline CDR1 and CDR2 sequences are SGHAT and FQDESV (reference sequence). The CDR3 loop reads CASSLVGQGVITFF. The CDR3 bases are TGTGCCAGCAGCTTAGTCGGACAGGGGGTTATAACTTTCTTT.

The chain uses TRBV25-1 and TRBJ1-1; 7 bases are shared with TRBD1. The CDR3 loop spans 13 amino acids. Trimming cost V 5 bases and J 7 bases; bases outside gene matches: 7. In germline, CDR1 is MGHDK, CDR2 SYGVNS. The CDR3 DNA sequence: TGTGCCAGCAGTTTGACAGGGTGGGTTGAAGCTTTCTTT. Translated, it gives CASSLTGWVEAFF.

The V and J genes are TRBV5-5 and TRBJ2-2, with 8 bases aligning to TRBD2. The CDR3 is 16 residues long. Germline lookup yields CDR1 SGHKS and CDR2 YYEKEE (reference sequence). V gave up 3 bases and J gave up 5 bases; unmatched junction bases: 9. The CDR3 here is CASSYYGGGVTGELFF. CDR3 nucleotide sequence: TGTGCCAGCAGCTATTACGGGGGGGGTGTGACCGGGGAGCTGTTTTTT.

In its sample, this clone was seen a few times. The chain links TRBV5-1 to TRBJ1-3; no reliable D call. This CDR3 has 16 residues. The germline gives CDR1 SGHRS, CDR2 YFSETQ. The germline V and J ends were trimmed by 3 bases and 0 bases, with 13 bases remaining between them. CDR3 amino acids: CASSYSYTSSGNTIYF. Here the CDR3 DNA reads TGCGCCAGCAGCTATTCCTACACGAGCTCTGGAAACACCATATATTTT.

The chain carries TRBV14 and TRBJ2-5; 8 bases are shared with TRBD1. Germline V CDR1 and CDR2: SGHDN, FVKESK. The CDR3 is 14 residues long. V trimming: 5 bases; J trimming: 6 bases; junction bases outside the gene matches: 8. The CDR3 DNA follows: TGTGCCAGCAGCTACTGGACAGGGAGGCAGACCCAGTACTTC. This encodes CASSYWTGRQTQYF.

The genes are TRBV19 and TRBJ1-4; TRBD1 is a possible D gene (6 bases). The V and J ends lost 9 bases and 4 bases respectively, with 18 bases between them. In germline, CDR1 is LNHDA, CDR2 SQIVND (reference sequence). CDR3 length: 15 residues. DNA of the CDR3: TGTGCCAGGCTAAGTCCGGACAGTCTTAATGAAAAACTGTTTTTT. Translated: CARLSPDSLNEKLFF.

The chain is built from TRBV10-3 and TRBJ2-5; D may be TRBD1 (7 bases). This CDR3 spans 15 amino acids. Trimming removed 4 bases from V and 2 bases from J, with 14 bases in between. The V gene's germline CDR1 is ENHRY and CDR2 SYGVKD. CDR3 region: CAISAQGGGQETQYF. DNA for the CDR3: TGTGCCATCAGTGCGCAGGGGGGTGGGCAAGAGACCCAGTACTTC.

This clone was seen only a few times. The chain combines TRBV9 with TRBJ1-1; a weak D match, TRBD1 (6 bases). CDR3 length: 13 residues. V lost 4 bases and J 1 base, leaving 8 bases between the germline ends. Looked up from germline, CDR1 is SGDLS and CDR2 is YYNGEE. CDR3 sequence: CASSSDRNTEAFF. CDR3 in DNA: TGTGCCAGCAGCTCGGACAGGAACACTGAAGCTTTCTTT.

This rearrangement joins TRBV7-3 to TRBJ2-5, with TRBD1 matching 11 bases. Germline V CDR1 and CDR2: SGHTA, FQGTGA. This CDR3 has 17 residues. The V gene end was trimmed by 1 base and the J gene end by 2 bases; junction bases not matched to a gene: 6. Here the CDR3 reads CASSLRRGDRGQETQYF. The CDR3 nucleotides read TGTGCCAGCAGCTTAAGGCGGGGGGACAGGGGGCAAGAGACCCAGTACTTC. The full variable domain, its missing parts supplied by reference TRBV7-3 and TRBJ2-5, is GAGVSQTPSNKVTEKGKYVELRCDPISGHTALYWYRQSLGQGPEFLIYFQGTGAADDSGLPNDRFFAVRPEGSVSTLKIQRTERGDSAVYLCASSLRRGDRGQETQYFGPGTRLLVL.

This clone was seen a single time. V gene TRBV18 combines with J gene TRBJ2-2, with D tentatively TRBD2 (6 bases). The CDR3 sequence is 15 residues long. The V end was cut by 5 bases, the J end by 1 base, with 11 bases between. Germline assignment: CDR1 KGHSH and CDR2 LQKENI. The CDR3 DNA follows: TGTGCCAGCTCAGGAGGGGTGGTGAACACCGGGGAGCTGTTTTTT. It codes for CASSGGVVNTGELFF.

This clone was counted once. The chain employs TRBV19 and TRBJ2-7; TRBD2 is a possible D gene (5 bases). The germline V and J ends were trimmed by 5 bases and 4 bases, with 12 bases remaining between them. The germline CDR1 and CDR2 sequences are LNHDA and SQIVND (reference sequence). This CDR3 has 13 residues. The CDR3: CASSRAAGYEQYV. DNA for the CDR3: TGTGCCAGTAGTCGCGCCGCGGGTTACGAGCAGTACGTC.

The chain couples TRBV6-5 to TRBJ1-5; D remains ambiguous. Germline values: CDR1 MNHEY, CDR2 SVGAGI. V lost 6 bases and J lost 0, with 12 bases in between. CDR3 length: 15 amino acids. The CDR3 coding sequence is TGTGCCAGCAGGAACACCGGGATTAGCAATCAGCCCCAGCATTTT. The encoded protein is CASRNTGISNQPQHF.

CDR3 sequence: CASSYLPDSSGNTIYF. In nucleotides, the CDR3 is TGTGCCAGCAGTTACCTTCCGGACAGCTCTGGAAACACCATATATTTT. The chain combines TRBV6-6 with TRBJ1-3; possibly TRBD1 for D (6 bases). This CDR3 region has 16 residues. Germline assignment: CDR1 MNHNY and CDR2 SVGAGI (reference sequence). Trimming took 2 bases from V and 0 from J, leaving 11 bases between them.

This chain uses TRBV6-1 with TRBJ2-2, with D perhaps matching TRBD1 (6 bases). Trimming shortened V by 5 bases and J by 2 bases, and 12 bases separated the two germline ends. This CDR3 has 15 amino acids. Looked up from germline, CDR1 is MNHNS and CDR2 is SASEGT. In DNA, the CDR3 is TGTGCCAGCAGTCCTGGACAGTTAAACACCGGGGAGCTGTTTTTT. It translates to CASSPGQLNTGELFF.

This sequence joins TRBV9 and TRBJ2-1; 10 nucleotides agree with TRBD2. The CDR3 totals 16 residues. The trim removed 4 bases at V and 0 bases at J, leaving 4 bases unmatched. CDR1 SGDLS and CDR2 YYNGEE come from the germline V gene. The CDR3 sequence is CASSPSGGFSYNEQFF. In nucleotides, the CDR3 is TGTGCCAGCAGCCCTAGCGGGGGCTTCTCCTACAATGAGCAGTTCTTC.

This rearrangement joins TRBV2 to TRBJ2-1, with D perhaps matching TRBD2 (5 bases). Per germline, CDR1 SNHLY and CDR2 FYNNEI. The germline V and J ends were trimmed by 3 bases and 1 base, with 7 bases remaining between them. The CDR3 runs to 14 residues. The CDR3, as DNA: TGTGCCAGCAGTGACAGGACTTCCTACAATGAGCAGTTCTTC. It encodes CASSDRTSYNEQFF.